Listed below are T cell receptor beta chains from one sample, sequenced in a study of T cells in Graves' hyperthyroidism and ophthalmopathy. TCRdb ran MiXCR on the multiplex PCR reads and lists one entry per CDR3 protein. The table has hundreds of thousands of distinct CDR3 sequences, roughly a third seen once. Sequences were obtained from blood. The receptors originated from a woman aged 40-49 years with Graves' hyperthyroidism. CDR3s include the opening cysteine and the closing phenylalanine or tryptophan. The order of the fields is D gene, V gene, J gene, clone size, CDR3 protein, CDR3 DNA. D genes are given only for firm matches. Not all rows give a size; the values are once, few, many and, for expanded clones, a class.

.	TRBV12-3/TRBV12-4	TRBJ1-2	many	CASSLAQGFGYTF	TGTGCCAGCAGTTTAGCGCAGGGGTTTGGCTACACCTTC
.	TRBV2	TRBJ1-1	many	CASSEYGPGTEAFF	TGTGCCAGCAGTGAATACGGGCCTGGAACTGAAGCTTTCTTT
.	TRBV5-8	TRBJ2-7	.	CASSRDSGESYEQYF	TGTGCCAGCAGCCGAGACTCGGGAGAGAGCTACGAGCAGTACTTC
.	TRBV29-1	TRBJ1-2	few	CSVEVGGHGYTF	TGCAGCGTTGAAGTAGGAGGGCATGGCTACACCTTC
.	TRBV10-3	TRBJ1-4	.	CASTSYQEWCEKLFF	TGTGCCAGCACCTCGTACCAGGAGTGGTGTGAAAAACTGTTTTTT
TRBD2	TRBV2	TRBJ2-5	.	CASTLGLAGGSETQYF	TGTGCCAGCACCCTGGGGCTAGCGGGAGGCTCGGAGACCCAGTACTTC
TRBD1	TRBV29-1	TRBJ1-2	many	CSVERADRVGEGYTF	TGCAGCGTGGAGCGGGCGGACAGGGTGGGAGAGGGCTACACCTTC
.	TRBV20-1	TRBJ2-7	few	CSARGGGRRPTYEQYF	TGCAGTGCTAGGGGGGGCGGGAGAAGACCCACCTACGAGCAGTACTTC
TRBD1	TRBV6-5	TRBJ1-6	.	CASSYRAGGGNSPLHF	TGTGCCAGCAGTTATAGGGCAGGGGGCGGGAATTCACCCCTCCACTTT
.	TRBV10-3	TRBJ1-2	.	CAISESVGGVDGYTF	TGTGCCATCAGTGAGTCGGTGGGGGGCGTCGATGGCTACACCTTC
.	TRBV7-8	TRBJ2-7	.	CASSSRVNNYEQYF	TGTGCCAGCAGCTCCCGGGTTAATAACTACGAGCAGTACTTC
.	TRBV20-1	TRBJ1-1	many	CSVRGMGDTEAFF	TGCAGTGTGAGGGGCATGGGGGACACTGAAGCTTTCTTT
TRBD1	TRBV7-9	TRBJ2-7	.	CASNPGQGSEQYF	TGTGCCAGCAATCCGGGACAGGGGTCCGAGCAGTACTTC
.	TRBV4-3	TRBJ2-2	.	CASSQDRRGLYQTTNTGELFF	TGCGCCAGCAGCCAAGATCGGAGGGGTCTCTATCAAACAACGAACACCGGGGAGCTGTTTTTT
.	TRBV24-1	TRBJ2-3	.	CATPRGVGTQYF	TGTGCCACCCCGAGGGGGGTTGGTACGCAGTATTTT
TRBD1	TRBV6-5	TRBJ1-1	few	CASSPSGGKGTEAFF	TGTGCCAGCAGTCCTTCAGGGGGCAAAGGAACTGAAGCTTTCTTT
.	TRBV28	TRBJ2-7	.	CALAGQTSYEQYF	TGTGCCCTAGCAGGACAGACATCTTACGAGCAGTACTTC